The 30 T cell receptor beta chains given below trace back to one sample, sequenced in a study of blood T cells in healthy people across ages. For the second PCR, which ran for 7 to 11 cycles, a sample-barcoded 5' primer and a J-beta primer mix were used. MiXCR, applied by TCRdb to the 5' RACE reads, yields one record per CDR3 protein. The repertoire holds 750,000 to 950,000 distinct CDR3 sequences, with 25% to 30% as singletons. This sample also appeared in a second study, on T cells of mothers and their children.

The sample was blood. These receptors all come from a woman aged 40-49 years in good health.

The CDR3 loop is CSEASGPNYNEQYF. CDR3 in DNA: TGCAGTGAAGCCAGCGGGCCCAATTACAATGAGCAGTACTTC. The rearrangement uses TRBV20-1 and TRBJ2-7; D is perhaps TRBD2 (6 bases). The CDR3 has 14 residues. Per the germline V gene, CDR1 is DFQATT and CDR2 is SNEGSKA (reference sequence). With 7 bases removed from V and 7 bases from J, the gap between germline ends came to 23 bases.

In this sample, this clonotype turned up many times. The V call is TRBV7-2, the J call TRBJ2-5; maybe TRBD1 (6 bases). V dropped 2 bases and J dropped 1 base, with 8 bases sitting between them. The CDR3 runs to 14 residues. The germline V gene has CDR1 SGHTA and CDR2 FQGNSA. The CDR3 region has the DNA TGTGCCAGCAGCTTAACGACAGGCCAAGAGACCCAGTACTTC. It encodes CASSLTTGQETQYF.

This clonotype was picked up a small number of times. The CDR3 sequence: CAISGKGTEAFF. CDR3 sequence (DNA): TGTGCCATCAGTGGGAAGGGCACTGAAGCTTTCTTT. The rearrangement joins TRBV10-3 to TRBJ1-1, with no clear D. Germline lookup yields CDR1 ENHRY and CDR2 SYGVKD. The V gene lost 4 bases and the J gene lost 4 bases, with 7 bases spanning the gap. CDR3 size: 12 residues.

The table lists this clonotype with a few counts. The CDR3 region is CASSLRDRDNTEAFF. In nucleotides, the CDR3 is TGTGCCAGCAGCCTCCGGGACAGAGATAACACTGAAGCTTTCTTT. This chain connects TRBV12-3 or TRBV12-4 to TRBJ1-1; TRBD1 agrees at 7 bases. The CDR3 is made up of 15 amino acids. V gave up 6 bases and J gave up 2 bases; unmatched junction bases: 9.

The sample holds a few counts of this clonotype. The CDR3, as DNA: TGTGCCAGCAGCTCCGTTAGGACAGGGCCCTATGGCTACACCTTC. It is translated as CASSSVRTGPYGYTF. The chain carries TRBV7-2 and TRBJ1-2; 8 bases are a match to TRBD1. The CDR3 is 15 residues long. V shed 4 bases and J 4 bases; nucleotides not matched to a gene: 8. Germline V gives CDR1 SGHTA, CDR2 FQGNSA.

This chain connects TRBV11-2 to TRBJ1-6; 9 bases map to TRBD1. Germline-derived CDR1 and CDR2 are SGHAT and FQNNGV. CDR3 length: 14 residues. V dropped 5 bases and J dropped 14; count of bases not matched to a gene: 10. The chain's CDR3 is CASSPGTGMSALHF. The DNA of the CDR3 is TGTGCCAGCAGCCCCGGGACAGGGATGTCGGCCCTCCACTTT.

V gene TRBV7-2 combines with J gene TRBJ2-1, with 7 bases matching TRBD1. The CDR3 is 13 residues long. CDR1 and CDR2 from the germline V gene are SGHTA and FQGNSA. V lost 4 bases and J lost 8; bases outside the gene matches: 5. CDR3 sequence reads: CASSSTGFDEQFF. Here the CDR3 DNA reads TGTGCCAGCAGCTCGACAGGGTTCGATGAGCAGTTCTTC.

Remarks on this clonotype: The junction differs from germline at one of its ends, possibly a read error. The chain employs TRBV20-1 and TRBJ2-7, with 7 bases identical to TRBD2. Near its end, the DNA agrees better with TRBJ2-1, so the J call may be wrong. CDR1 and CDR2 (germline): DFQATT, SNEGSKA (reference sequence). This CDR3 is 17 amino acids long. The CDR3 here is CSARVSVRAGEHNGQFF. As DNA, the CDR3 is TGCAGTGCTAGAGTTAGTGTCCGCGCGGGGGAGCACAATGGGCAGTTCTTC.

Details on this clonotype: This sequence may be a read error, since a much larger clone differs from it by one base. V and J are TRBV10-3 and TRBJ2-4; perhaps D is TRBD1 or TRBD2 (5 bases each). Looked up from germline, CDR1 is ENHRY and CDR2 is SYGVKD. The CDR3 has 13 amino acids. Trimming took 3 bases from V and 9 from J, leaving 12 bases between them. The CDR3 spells CAISDGTRSIQYF. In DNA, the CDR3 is TGTGCCATCAGTGACGGGACCCGGAGCATTCAGTACTTC.

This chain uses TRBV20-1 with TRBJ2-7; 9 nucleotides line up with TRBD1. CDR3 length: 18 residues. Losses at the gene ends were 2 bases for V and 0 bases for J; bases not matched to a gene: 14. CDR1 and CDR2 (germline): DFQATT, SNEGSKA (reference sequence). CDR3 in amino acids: CSARNRQGELGSSYEQYF. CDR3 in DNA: TGCAGTGCTAGAAATCGACAGGGGGAGCTGGGGAGCTCCTACGAGCAGTACTTC.

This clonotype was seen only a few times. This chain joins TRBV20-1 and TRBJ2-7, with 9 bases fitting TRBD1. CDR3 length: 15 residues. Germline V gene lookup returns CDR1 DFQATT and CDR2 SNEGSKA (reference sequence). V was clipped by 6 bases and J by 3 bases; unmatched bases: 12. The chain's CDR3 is CSAPHPGQGGYEQYF. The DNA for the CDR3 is TGCAGTGCCCCACACCCGGGACAGGGCGGCTACGAGCAGTACTTC.

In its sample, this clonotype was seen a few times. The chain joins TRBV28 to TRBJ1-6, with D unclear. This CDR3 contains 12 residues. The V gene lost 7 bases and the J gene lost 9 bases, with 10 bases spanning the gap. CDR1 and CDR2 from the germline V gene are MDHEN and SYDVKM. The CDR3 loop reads CASKAGGSPLHF. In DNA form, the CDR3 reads TGTGCCAGCAAGGCGGGAGGTTCACCCCTCCACTTT.

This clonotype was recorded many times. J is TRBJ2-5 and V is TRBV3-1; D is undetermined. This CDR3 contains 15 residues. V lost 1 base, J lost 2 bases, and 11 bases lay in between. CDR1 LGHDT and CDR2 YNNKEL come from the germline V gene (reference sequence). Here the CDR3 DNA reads TGTGCCAGCAGCCAAGGTCCTGGGGATCAAGAGACCCAGTACTTC. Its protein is CASSQGPGDQETQYF.

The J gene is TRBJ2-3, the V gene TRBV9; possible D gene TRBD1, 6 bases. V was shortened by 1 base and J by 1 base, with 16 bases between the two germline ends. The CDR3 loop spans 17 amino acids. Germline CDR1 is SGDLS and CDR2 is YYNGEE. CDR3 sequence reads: CASSVPRAGAGTDTQYF. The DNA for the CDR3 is TGTGCCAGCAGCGTACCTCGGGCAGGGGCGGGCACAGATACGCAGTATTTT.

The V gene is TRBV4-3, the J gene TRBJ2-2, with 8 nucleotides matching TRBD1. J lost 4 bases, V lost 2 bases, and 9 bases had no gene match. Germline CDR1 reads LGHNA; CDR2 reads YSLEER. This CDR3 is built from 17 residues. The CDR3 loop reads CASSQFPRQGSTGELFF. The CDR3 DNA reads TGCGCCAGCAGCCAATTCCCGAGACAGGGGAGCACCGGGGAGCTGTTTTTT.

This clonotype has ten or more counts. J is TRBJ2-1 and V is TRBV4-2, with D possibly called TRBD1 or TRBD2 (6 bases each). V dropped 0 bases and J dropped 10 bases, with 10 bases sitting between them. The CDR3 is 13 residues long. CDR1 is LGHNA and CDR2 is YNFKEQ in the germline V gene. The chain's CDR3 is CASSQDWGAEQFF. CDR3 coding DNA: TGTGCCAGCAGCCAAGATTGGGGGGCAGAGCAGTTCTTC.

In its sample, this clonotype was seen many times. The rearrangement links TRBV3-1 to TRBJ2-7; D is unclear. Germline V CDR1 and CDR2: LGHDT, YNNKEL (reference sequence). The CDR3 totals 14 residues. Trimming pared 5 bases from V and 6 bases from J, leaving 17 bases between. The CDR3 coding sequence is TGTGCCAGCAGCGGAATCGAGGTTGGAGTCGAGCAGTACTTC. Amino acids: CASSGIEVGVEQYF.

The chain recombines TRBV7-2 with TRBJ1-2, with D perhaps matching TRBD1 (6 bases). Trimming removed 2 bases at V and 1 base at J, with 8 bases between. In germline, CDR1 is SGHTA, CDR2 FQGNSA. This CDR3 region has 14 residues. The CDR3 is CASSLNRDNYGYTF. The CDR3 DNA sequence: TGTGCCAGCAGCTTAAACAGGGATAACTATGGCTACACCTTC.

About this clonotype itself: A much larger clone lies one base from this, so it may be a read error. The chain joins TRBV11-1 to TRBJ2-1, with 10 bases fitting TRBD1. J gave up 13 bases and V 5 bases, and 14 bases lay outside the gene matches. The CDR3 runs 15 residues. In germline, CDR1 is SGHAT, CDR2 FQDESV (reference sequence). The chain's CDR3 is CASSAGQGVKETQFF. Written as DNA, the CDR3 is TGTGCCAGCAGCGCTGGACAGGGGGTGAAAGAGACCCAGTTCTTC.

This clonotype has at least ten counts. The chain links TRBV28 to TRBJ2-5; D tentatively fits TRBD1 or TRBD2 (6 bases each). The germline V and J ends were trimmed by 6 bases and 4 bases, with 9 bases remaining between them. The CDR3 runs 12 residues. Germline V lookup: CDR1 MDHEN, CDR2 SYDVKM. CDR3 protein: CASREGGETQYF. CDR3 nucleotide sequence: TGTGCCAGCAGAGAGGGGGGAGAGACCCAGTACTTC.

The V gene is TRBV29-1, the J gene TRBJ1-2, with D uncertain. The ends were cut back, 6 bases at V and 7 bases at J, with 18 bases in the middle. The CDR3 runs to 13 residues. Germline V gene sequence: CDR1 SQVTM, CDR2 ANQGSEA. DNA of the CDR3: TGCAGCGTCGACGACCCGGTAACGCTTGGCTACACCTTC. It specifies CSVDDPVTLGYTF. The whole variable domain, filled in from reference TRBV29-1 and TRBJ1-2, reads SAVISQKPSRDICQRGTSLTIQCQVDSQVTMMFWYRQQPGQSLTLIATANQGSEATYESGFVIDKFPISRPNLTFSTLTVSNMSPEDSSIYLCSVDDPVTLGYTFGSGTRLTVV.

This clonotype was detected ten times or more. DNA of the CDR3: TGTGCCAGCAGTTTATTAGGGGTGCAGTTCTTC. Amino acid sequence: CASSLLGVQFF. The rearrangement links TRBV12-3 or TRBV12-4 to TRBJ2-1; possible D gene TRBD1, 5 bases. The CDR3 extends over 11 amino acids. Between the trimmed V and J ends, which lost 2 bases and 12 bases, there was a span of 8 bases.

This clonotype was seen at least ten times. The CDR3 spells CASNRGGTGVDEQYF. CDR3 DNA sequence: TGTGCCAGCAATCGCGGGGGGACAGGGGTGGACGAGCAGTACTTC. This chain joins TRBV28 and TRBJ2-7, with 10 bases matching TRBD1. Germline assignment: CDR1 MDHEN and CDR2 SYDVKM. V shed 7 bases and J 5 bases; nucleotides not matched to a gene: 11. This CDR3 is built from 15 residues.

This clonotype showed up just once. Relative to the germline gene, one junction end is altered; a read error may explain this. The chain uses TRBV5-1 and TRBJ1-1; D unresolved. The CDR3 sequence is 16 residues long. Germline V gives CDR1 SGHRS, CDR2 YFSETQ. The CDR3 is CASTSDGFSMNTGAFF. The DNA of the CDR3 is TGCGCCAGCACCTCGGACGGGTTCTCTATGAACACTGGAGCTTTCTTT.

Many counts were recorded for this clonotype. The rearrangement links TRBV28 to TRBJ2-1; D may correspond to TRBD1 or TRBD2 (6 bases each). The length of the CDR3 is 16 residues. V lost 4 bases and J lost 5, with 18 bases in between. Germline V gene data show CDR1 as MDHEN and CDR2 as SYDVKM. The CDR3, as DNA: TGTGCCAGCAGTTATAGGGGGACTCGCAGGAACAATGAGCAGTTCTTC. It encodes CASSYRGTRRNNEQFF.

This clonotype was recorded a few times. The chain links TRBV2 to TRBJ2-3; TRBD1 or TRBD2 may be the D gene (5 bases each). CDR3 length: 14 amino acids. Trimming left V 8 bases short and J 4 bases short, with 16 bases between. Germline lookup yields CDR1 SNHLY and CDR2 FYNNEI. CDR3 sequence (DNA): TGTGCCAGCTTAAATGGGGGTAGGGCAGATACGCAGTATTTT. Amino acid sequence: CASLNGGRADTQYF.

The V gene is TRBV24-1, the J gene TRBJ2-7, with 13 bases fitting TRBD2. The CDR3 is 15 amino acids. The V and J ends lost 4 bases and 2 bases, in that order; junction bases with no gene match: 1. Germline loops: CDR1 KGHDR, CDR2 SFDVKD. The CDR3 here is CATSEGLAGPYEQYF. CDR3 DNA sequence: TGTGCCACCAGTGAGGGACTAGCGGGACCCTACGAGCAGTACTTC.

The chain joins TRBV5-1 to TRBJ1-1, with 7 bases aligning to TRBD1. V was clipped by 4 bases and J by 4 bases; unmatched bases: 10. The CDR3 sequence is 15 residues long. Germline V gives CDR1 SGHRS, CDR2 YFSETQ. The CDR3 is CASSATGAGSTEAFF. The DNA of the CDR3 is TGCGCCAGCAGCGCCACAGGGGCCGGGAGCACTGAAGCTTTCTTT.

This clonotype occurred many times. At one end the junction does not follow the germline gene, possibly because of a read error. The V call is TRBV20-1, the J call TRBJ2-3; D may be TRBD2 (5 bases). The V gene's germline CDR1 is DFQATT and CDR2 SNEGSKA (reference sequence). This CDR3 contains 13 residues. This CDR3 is CSAAAGSKDTQYF. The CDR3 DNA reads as TGCAGTGCGGCCGCGGGCAGCAAAGATACGCAGTATTTT.

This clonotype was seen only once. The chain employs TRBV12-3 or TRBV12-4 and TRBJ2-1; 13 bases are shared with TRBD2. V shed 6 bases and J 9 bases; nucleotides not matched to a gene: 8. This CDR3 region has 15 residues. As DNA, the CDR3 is TGTGCCAGCAGCCCCGGGACTAGCGGGGTCCGTGAGCAGTTCTTC. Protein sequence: CASSPGTSGVREQFF.